This T cell receptor (beta chain) was sequenced in a study of persistence of HIV-infected CD4 T cells. Lysates of CMV-infected fibroblasts at 10 ug/mL stimulated these cells. CD40L/CD69 double-negative CD45RO-high memory CD4+ T cells were collected. These HIV-1-infected adults initiated suppressive ART in chronic infection. Study-wide findings and caveats: Compared with CD3/CD28-stimulated cells, CMV- and Gag-responding cells showed lower TCRbeta richness.

The libraries were made with immunoSEQ version 4 in survey mode. Generated by immunoSEQ multiplex PCR, the TCRdb table keeps only in-frame clones and is missing some. In the table there are 40,000 to 50,000 clones, under 85% of which are singletons. Trimming took off 6 bases at V and 12 bases at J, with 18 bases between the two ends. Germline assignment: CDR1 MDHEN and CDR2 SYDVKM. This CDR3 spans 14 amino acids. On this clone: Its antigen is still unknown.

The starting material was CD4+ T cells sorted from PBMCs after roughly 18-hour stimulation, obtained from a patient who received antiretroviral therapy. This TCR came from an adult man with HIV who was CMV-seropositive. This chain joins TRBV28 and TRBJ1-6; D perhaps matches TRBD1 (6 bases). This CDR3 reads CASRLGQRGQPLHF. The CDR3 DNA reads as TGTGCCAGCAGACTAGGACAGCGGGGACAACCCCTCCACTTT.